A selection of T cell receptor beta chains follows, all from one sample in a study of CD8+ T cells in alopecia areata. Assay: immunoSEQ multiplex PCR; the TCRdb copy retains only in-frame clones and omits some. This sample has approximately 200,000 clones; around 60% occur once, and the top ten carry approximately 3.4%. The source was CD4+ T cells sorted from blood, collected at week 4, from a patient treated with tofacitinib. The source of these receptors is a human donor with alopecia areata. The CDR3 runs from the conserved cysteine through the conserved F or W. D genes are given only for firm matches. Size is omitted from some rows. Given values are once, few, many or a class for expanded clones.

clone_size: NA
j_call: TRBJ2-7
d_call: TRBD1
v_call: TRBV15
cdr3_aa: CATSRGRDSFYEQYF
cdr3_nt: TGTGCCACCAGCAGAGGCAGGGACAGCTTCTACGAGCAGTACTTC

clone_size: NA
j_call: TRBJ2-7
d_call: TRBD1
v_call: TRBV25-1
cdr3_aa: CASTRDSPDEQYF
cdr3_nt: TGTGCCAGCACTCGGGACAGCCCCGACGAGCAGTACTTC

clone_size: few
j_call: TRBJ2-1
d_call: NA
v_call: TRBV25-1
cdr3_aa: CASSTGSYNEQFF
cdr3_nt: TGTGCCAGCAGTACAGGGTCCTACAATGAGCAGTTCTTC

clone_size: NA
j_call: TRBJ1-1
d_call: NA
v_call: TRBV29-1
cdr3_aa: CSVDTPRWNTEAFF
cdr3_nt: TGCAGCGTTGATACACCCCGGTGGAACACTGAAGCTTTCTTT

clone_size: NA
j_call: TRBJ2-2
d_call: TRBD2
v_call: TRBV2
cdr3_aa: CASSFSTSANTGELFF
cdr3_nt: TGTGCCAGCAGTTTCTCGACTAGCGCGAACACCGGGGAGCTGTTTTTT

clone_size: NA
j_call: TRBJ1-6
d_call: TRBD1
v_call: TRBV30
cdr3_aa: CAWKGGQGKNSPLHF
cdr3_nt: TGTGCCTGGAAGGGAGGACAGGGAAAGAATTCACCCCTCCACTTT

clone_size: NA
j_call: TRBJ2-1
d_call: NA
v_call: TRBV5-6
cdr3_aa: CASSFGVSYNEQFF
cdr3_nt: TGTGCCAGCAGCTTCGGGGTCTCCTACAATGAGCAGTTCTTC

clone_size: NA
j_call: TRBJ2-1
d_call: TRBD2
v_call: TRBV7-2
cdr3_aa: CASSRTSGGYNEQFF
cdr3_nt: TGTGCCAGCAGCAGGACTAGCGGGGGATACAATGAGCAGTTCTTC

clone_size: few
j_call: TRBJ2-7
d_call: NA
v_call: TRBV5-8
cdr3_aa: CASSLDSGTYPGAEQYF
cdr3_nt: TGTGCCAGCAGCTTAGACTCGGGGACCTATCCAGGGGCCGAGCAGTACTTC

clone_size: NA
j_call: TRBJ1-3
d_call: TRBD1
v_call: TRBV7-8
cdr3_aa: CASSNTGAGNTIYF
cdr3_nt: TGTGCCAGCAGCAACACAGGGGCCGGAAACACCATATATTTT

clone_size: NA
j_call: TRBJ2-7
d_call: TRBD1
v_call: TRBV10-3
cdr3_aa: CAISASKRTGYEQYF
cdr3_nt: TGTGCCATCAGTGCCTCAAAAAGGACAGGTTACGAGCAGTACTTC

clone_size: NA
j_call: TRBJ2-1
d_call: NA
v_call: TRBV7-2
cdr3_aa: CASSPGGGAYNEQFF
cdr3_nt: TGTGCCAGCAGCCCCGGGGGCGGCGCATACAATGAGCAGTTCTTC

clone_size: NA
j_call: TRBJ2-2
d_call: NA
v_call: TRBV5-1
cdr3_aa: CASRAAGTNTGELFF
cdr3_nt: TGCGCCAGCAGGGCGGCAGGGACGAACACCGGGGAGCTGTTTTTT

clone_size: few
j_call: TRBJ1-4
d_call: NA
v_call: TRBV28
cdr3_aa: CASSLGTEKLFF
cdr3_nt: TGTGCCAGCAGTCTGGGGACCGAAAAACTGTTTTTT

clone_size: few
j_call: TRBJ2-7
d_call: NA
v_call: TRBV5-4
cdr3_aa: CASSLDAGLSGWTYEQYF
cdr3_nt: TGTGCCAGCAGCTTGGATGCCGGCTTGAGCGGGTGGACTTATGAGCAGTACTTC

clone_size: few
j_call: TRBJ2-2
d_call: NA
v_call: TRBV28
cdr3_aa: CASSPQGGELFF
cdr3_nt: TGTGCCAGCAGTCCCCAGGGCGGGGAGCTGTTTTTT

clone_size: NA
j_call: TRBJ1-2
d_call: TRBD1
v_call: TRBV29-1
cdr3_aa: CSAALSTGRDGYTF
cdr3_nt: TGCAGCGCTGCCCTTTCGACAGGGAGGGATGGCTACACCTTC

clone_size: NA
j_call: TRBJ2-7
d_call: NA
v_call: TRBV30
cdr3_aa: CAWSYGYEQYF
cdr3_nt: TGTGCCTGGAGTTACGGGTACGAGCAGTACTTC

clone_size: few
j_call: TRBJ2-7
d_call: NA
v_call: TRBV27
cdr3_aa: CASSLYGGRVYEQYF
cdr3_nt: TGTGCCAGCAGTTTATATGGGGGAAGGGTCTACGAGCAGTACTTC

clone_size: few
j_call: TRBJ1-5
d_call: NA
v_call: TRBV5-1
cdr3_aa: CASTDQPQHF
cdr3_nt: TGCGCCAGCACGGATCAGCCCCAGCATTTT

clone_size: NA
j_call: TRBJ2-7
d_call: NA
v_call: TRBV30
cdr3_aa: CACRRVQGGYEQYF
cdr3_nt: TGTGCCTGTCGGAGGGTACAGGGGGGGTACGAGCAGTACTTC

clone_size: NA
j_call: TRBJ1-2
d_call: TRBD1
v_call: TRBV7-2
cdr3_aa: CASSRRGQALIPLNYGYTF
cdr3_nt: TGTGCCAGCAGCCGAAGGGGACAGGCCTTAATACCCCTTAACTATGGCTACACCTTC

clone_size: NA
j_call: TRBJ2-7
d_call: NA
v_call: TRBV2
cdr3_aa: CASSGTPGYEQYF
cdr3_nt: TGTGCCAGCAGTGGGACACCCGGTTACGAGCAGTACTTC

clone_size: NA
j_call: TRBJ2-1
d_call: NA
v_call: TRBV10-3
cdr3_aa: CAIREDRGNNEQFF
cdr3_nt: TGTGCCATCAGAGAGGACAGAGGAAACAATGAGCAGTTCTTC

clone_size: NA
j_call: TRBJ2-5
d_call: TRBD1
v_call: TRBV30
cdr3_aa: CAWSVRGQFPGTQYF
cdr3_nt: TGTGCCTGGAGTGTGAGGGGACAGTTTCCAGGGACCCAGTACTTC

clone_size: NA
j_call: TRBJ2-7
d_call: TRBD1
v_call: TRBV28
cdr3_aa: CASSDRDFYEQYF
cdr3_nt: TGTGCCAGCTCGGACAGGGATTTCTACGAGCAGTACTTC

clone_size: NA
j_call: TRBJ2-1
d_call: TRBD1
v_call: TRBV30
cdr3_aa: CAWSWGQGSNEQFF
cdr3_nt: TGTGCCTGGAGTTGGGGACAGGGGAGCAATGAGCAGTTCTTC

clone_size: NA
j_call: TRBJ1-2
d_call: NA
v_call: TRBV25-1
cdr3_aa: CASSRVGAGGYTF
cdr3_nt: TGTGCCAGCAGTCGGGTTGGGGCAGGGGGCTACACCTTC

clone_size: few
j_call: TRBJ2-1
d_call: TRBD1
v_call: TRBV14
cdr3_aa: CASSPWTGQAYNEQFF
cdr3_nt: TGTGCCAGCAGCCCTTGGACAGGACAGGCCTACAATGAGCAGTTCTTC

clone_size: NA
j_call: TRBJ1-5
d_call: TRBD1
v_call: TRBV18
cdr3_aa: CASSPGGQRVRRPPQHF
cdr3_nt: TGTGCCAGCTCACCTGGGGGACAGCGAGTTAGGAGACCGCCCCAGCATTTT

clone_size: NA
j_call: TRBJ1-3
d_call: NA
v_call: TRBV25-1
cdr3_aa: CASSRGSTGNTIYF
cdr3_nt: TGTGCCAGCAGTCGAGGGAGTACTGGAAACACCATATATTTT

clone_size: NA
j_call: TRBJ2-2
d_call: NA
v_call: TRBV7-8
cdr3_aa: CASSLRAVLGGELFF
cdr3_nt: TGTGCCAGCAGCTTACGGGCTGTTCTCGGCGGGGAGCTGTTTTTT

clone_size: NA
j_call: TRBJ2-1
d_call: NA
v_call: TRBV2
cdr3_aa: CASSAGTARGNEQFF
cdr3_nt: TGTGCCAGCAGCGCAGGGACTGCCAGGGGGAATGAGCAGTTCTTC

clone_size: once
j_call: TRBJ2-2
d_call: NA
v_call: TRBV5-1
cdr3_aa: CASSPGLSNTGELFF
cdr3_nt: TGCGCCAGCAGCCCGGGACTCTCGAACACCGGGGAGCTGTTTTTT

clone_size: NA
j_call: TRBJ1-6
d_call: NA
v_call: TRBV4-1
cdr3_aa: CASSLGSSYNSPLHF
cdr3_nt: TGCGCCAGCAGCCTGGGGAGCTCCTATAATTCACCCCTCCACTTT

clone_size: NA
j_call: TRBJ1-1
d_call: TRBD1
v_call: TRBV2
cdr3_aa: CASRATGEGNTEAFF
cdr3_nt: TGTGCCAGCAGGGCGACAGGGGAGGGGAACACTGAAGCTTTCTTT

clone_size: NA
j_call: TRBJ1-1
d_call: NA
v_call: TRBV7-2
cdr3_aa: CASSLLPGNTEAFF
cdr3_nt: TGTGCCAGCAGCTTATTGCCTGGGAACACTGAAGCTTTCTTT

clone_size: NA
j_call: TRBJ1-1
d_call: NA
v_call: TRBV30
cdr3_aa: CAWNGRYGNTEAFF
cdr3_nt: TGTGCCTGGAACGGGAGGTACGGGAACACTGAAGCTTTCTTT

clone_size: NA
j_call: TRBJ2-3
d_call: NA
v_call: TRBV7-2
cdr3_aa: CASSPREVIDTQYF
cdr3_nt: TGTGCCAGCAGCCCTAGGGAGGTGATAGATACGCAGTATTTT

clone_size: NA
j_call: TRBJ2-7
d_call: NA
v_call: TRBV4-1
cdr3_aa: CASSPGRQEQYF
cdr3_nt: TGCGCCAGCAGCCCAGGGAGGCAGGAGCAGTACTTC

clone_size: NA
j_call: TRBJ2-1
d_call: NA
v_call: TRBV5-6
cdr3_aa: CASSFSDRLYNEQFF
cdr3_nt: TGTGCCAGCAGCTTCTCGGACAGACTATACAATGAGCAGTTCTTC

clone_size: NA
j_call: TRBJ2-1
d_call: NA
v_call: TRBV30
cdr3_aa: CAWSRGYNEQFF
cdr3_nt: TGTGCCTGGAGTCGGGGTTACAATGAGCAGTTCTTC

clone_size: NA
j_call: TRBJ1-6
d_call: NA
v_call: TRBV27
cdr3_aa: CASSLFERSPLHF
cdr3_nt: TGTGCCAGCAGTTTGTTCGAAAGGTCACCCCTCCACTTT

clone_size: NA
j_call: TRBJ2-5
d_call: TRBD2
v_call: TRBV6-1
cdr3_aa: CASSEAGGKETQYF
cdr3_nt: TGTGCCAGCAGTGAGGCGGGGGGTAAGGAGACCCAGTACTTC

clone_size: NA
j_call: TRBJ1-2
d_call: NA
v_call: TRBV9
cdr3_aa: CASSVGEGTSGYTF
cdr3_nt: TGTGCCAGCAGCGTAGGTGAGGGGACCTCTGGCTACACCTTC